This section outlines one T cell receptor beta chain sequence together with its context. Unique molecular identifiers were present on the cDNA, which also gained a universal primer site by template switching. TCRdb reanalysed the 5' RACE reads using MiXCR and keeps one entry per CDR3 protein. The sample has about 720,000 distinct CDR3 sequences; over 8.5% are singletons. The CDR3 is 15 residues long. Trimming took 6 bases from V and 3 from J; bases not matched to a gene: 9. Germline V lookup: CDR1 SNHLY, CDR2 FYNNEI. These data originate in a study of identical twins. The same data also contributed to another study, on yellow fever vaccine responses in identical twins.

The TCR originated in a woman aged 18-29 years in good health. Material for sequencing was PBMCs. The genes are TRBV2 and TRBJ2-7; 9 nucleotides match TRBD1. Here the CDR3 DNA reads TGTGCCAGCAGCAAGGGACAGGGCGCGGACTACGAGCAGTACTTC. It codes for CASSKGQGADYEQYF.